This TCR beta chain was sequenced in a study of blood T cell repertoires in COVID-19 (dated by TCRdb to the early 2020s). Describing the broader study: The collaborator samples originated in the United States, Italy and Spain and spanned the acute and convalescent phases of COVID-19. The material from the prospective study consisted of cDNA or gDNA derived from T cells, B-cell-depleted T cells, or PBMCs. Subjects who had been exposed to COVID-19, were actively infected with it, or had recovered from it provided the deeply sampled blood TCRbeta repertoires that made up the dataset. The repertoires were released in a freely available public database meant as a resource for research on the immune response to SARS-CoV-2. The samples were drawn from two sources: the first 160 participants of the ongoing ImmuneRACE study, and fewer than 1,500 subjects contributed by 6 global collaborators. Sample metadata almost always included a de-identified subject ID, COVID-19 status, age in years and sex. HLA class I and class II types, where available, came from metadata supplied by the sample provider rather than from assay-based typing. The research as a whole found: The amount of clinical and demographic metadata varied by source and participant and was provided uncurated.

In the germline V gene (reference sequence), CDR1 corresponds to SEHNR and CDR2 to FQNEAQ. Including cysteine and phenylalanine, the CDR3 has 17 amino acids. Kept here is only the CDR3 DNA, which spans 51 bases and is read in frame from base 1. Trimming takes 5 bases from V and 0 bases from J, and the germline ends sit 17 bases apart. In the prospective study, participants were roughly 18 to 90 years old, resided in approximately 25 geographic areas of the United States, and were enrolled through a virtual design. To assign participants to cohorts, the prospective study relied on clinical history that participants themselves reported in a screening survey and a study questionnaire. Recovered participants in ImmuneRACE Cohort 3 were defined by two consecutive negative NP/OP PCR tests, clearance by a healthcare professional, or resolution of symptoms. Each participant in the prospective study had whole blood, serum and a nasopharyngeal or oropharyngeal swab collected by mobile phlebotomists. Additional blood draws and questionnaires over an approximately two-month period could optionally be provided by prospective study participants. Before DNA extraction, blood samples from the prospective study were shipped at room temperature or frozen.

TCRbeta CDR3 regions were amplified from genomic DNA by means of the immunoSEQ Assay, a bias-controlled multiplex PCR. From the authors' description of their analysis: Within the assay, amplification of reference gene primers was used to estimate how many nucleated cells each sample contained. To quantify the absolute abundance of each unique TCRbeta CDR3 rearrangement, sequence reads were collapsed and filtered. For each sample, productive Simpson clonality was calculated as the square root of Simpson's diversity index across productive rearrangements. TCRdb stores this immuneACCESS table with in-frame sequences only. Part of the clones is absent; in the studies checked, under half of the shortfall reflects unresolved V genes, and no reason is known for the rest. The DNA was the basis for D and trimming; V, J and clone size are from that table. The sample has about 130,000 clones on record, roughly 80% of them singletons. The ten largest account for approximately 9.1% of the sample.

This clone was counted once. Its antigen remains unidentified. Base qualities are not at hand, and no much larger clone is one base apart. The sequence is built from TRBV7-9 and TRBJ2-1; TRBD2 is a possible D gene, resting on 6 matching bases. The TCR sequence derives from a man aged 45-65 years who had recovered from COVID-19. The material sequenced was PBMCs or T cells enriched from blood (not recorded which). The CDR3 protein sequence reads: CASSPGGVRLSYNEQFF. The DNA is TGTGCCAGCAGCCCAGGAGGGGTCCGCCTCTCCTACAATGAGCAGTTCTTC.